The 8 T cell receptor beta chains below were found in one sample sequenced in a study of blood T cell repertoires in COVID-19. The repertoire was sequenced with immunoSEQ multiplex PCR; TCRdb's copy has only in-frame clones and lacks some. The table records under 300,000 clones, about nine tenths of them present only once. The specimen was PBMCs or T cells enriched from blood (not recorded which). The origin of the receptors is a woman under 30 who had recovered from COVID-19.

The rearrangement joins TRBV11-2 to TRBJ1-2, with a possible D match to TRBD1 (6 bases). The germline V gene has CDR1 SGHAT and CDR2 FQNNGV. This CDR3 is built from 13 residues. Trimming left V 3 bases short and J 7 bases short, with 12 bases between. The CDR3 DNA reads TGTGCCAGCAGCTTTGGGGGCGCCTCTGGCTACACCTTC. Protein sequence: CASSFGGASGYTF.

J is TRBJ2-3 and V is TRBV7-2; 9 bases are a match to TRBD2. Trimming took 1 base from V and 1 from J; bases not matched to a gene: 3. Germline V gives CDR1 SGHTA, CDR2 FQGNSA. The CDR3 sequence is 16 residues long. The CDR3 region is CASSLVGLAGTDTQYF. In nucleotides, the CDR3 is TGTGCCAGCAGCTTAGTGGGACTAGCCGGCACAGATACGCAGTATTTT.

This clone was detected only a few times. The V call is TRBV28, the J call TRBJ1-5; 8 bases agree with TRBD1. The junction had 7 bases not matched to a gene; V was cut back by 5 bases and J by 4 bases. The length of the CDR3 is 15 residues. Per germline, CDR1 MDHEN and CDR2 SYDVKM. The CDR3 is CASSPDRGSNQPQHF. The CDR3 bases are TGTGCCAGCAGTCCTGACAGGGGTAGTAATCAGCCCCAGCATTTT.

The chain couples TRBV19 to TRBJ2-1, with TRBD1 identical over 10 bases. V lost 3 bases, J lost 6 bases, and 11 bases stayed unmatched. The CDR3 has 17 amino acids. Germline V gives CDR1 LNHDA, CDR2 SQIVND (reference sequence). Here the CDR3 DNA reads TGTGCCAGTAGTATTGGGGCCGGGACAGGGGTGTTCAATGAGCAGTTCTTC. It codes for CASSIGAGTGVFNEQFF.

The chain employs TRBV5-6 and TRBJ1-1, with D unclear. Trimming stripped 0 bases from V and 10 bases from J, with 13 bases between. Germline CDR1 SGHDT, CDR2 YYEEEE. This CDR3 spans 13 amino acids. CDR3 residues: CASSLVSSRGAFF. The CDR3 DNA is TGTGCCAGCAGCTTGGTGTCAAGTCGGGGAGCTTTCTTT. Variable domain in full (rest from reference TRBV5-6 and TRBJ1-1): DAGVTQSPTHLIKTRGQQVTLRCSPKSGHDTVSWYQQALGQGPQFIFQYYEEEERQRGNFPDRFSGHQFPNYSSELNVNALLLGDSALYLCASSLVSSRGAFFGQGTRLTVV.

The chain joins TRBV7-3 to TRBJ1-3, with TRBD1 identical over 9 bases. The CDR3 has 13 amino acids. In germline, CDR1 is SGHTA, CDR2 FQGTGA. With V trimmed by 3 bases and J by 8 bases, 2 bases remained unmatched. The CDR3 sequence is CASSLRQGDTIYF. DNA for the CDR3: TGTGCCAGCAGCTTGCGACAGGGGGACACCATATATTTT.

The chain employs TRBV6-1 and TRBJ2-7; weak D call: TRBD1 (5 bases). CDR3 length: 18 amino acids. Trimming left V 3 bases short and J 0 bases short, with 21 bases between. Looked up from germline, CDR1 is MNHNS and CDR2 is SASEGT. The CDR3 DNA sequence: TGTGCCAGCAGTGAGACAGCCCCGATCTTTGCGAGCTCCTACGAGCAGTACTTC. Translating gives CASSETAPIFASSYEQYF.

The gene calls are TRBV21-1 and TRBJ2-4; TRBD2 was called by the table and not checked on the DNA. TRBV21-1 is assigned pseudogene status. The CDR3 has 19 residues. CDR3 sequence: CASSKGTAGVLLAKNIQYF. The CDR3 coding sequence is TGTGCCAGCAGCAAAGGTACAGCGGGGGTTTTACTAGCCAAAAACATTCAGTACTTC.